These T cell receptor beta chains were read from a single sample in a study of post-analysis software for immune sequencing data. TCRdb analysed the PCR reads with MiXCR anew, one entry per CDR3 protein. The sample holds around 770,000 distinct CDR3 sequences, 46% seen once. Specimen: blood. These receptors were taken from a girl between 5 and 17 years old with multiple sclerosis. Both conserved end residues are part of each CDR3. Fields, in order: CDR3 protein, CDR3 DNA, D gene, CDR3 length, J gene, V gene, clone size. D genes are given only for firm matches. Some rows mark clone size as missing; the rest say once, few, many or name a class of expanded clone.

CDR3 protein: CSVAVGMNTEAFF
CDR3 DNA: TGCAGCGTTGCGGTAGGGATGAACACTGAAGCTTTCTTT
D gene: .
CDR3 length: 13
J gene: TRBJ1-1
V gene: TRBV29-1
clone size: .

CDR3 protein: CSASRTSGRPHNEQFF
CDR3 DNA: TGCAGTGCTAGCCGGACTAGCGGGAGGCCCCACAATGAGCAGTTCTTC
D gene: TRBD2
CDR3 length: 16
J gene: TRBJ2-1
V gene: TRBV20-1
clone size: .

CDR3 protein: CASSPRTSGLELDTQYF
CDR3 DNA: TGTGCCAGCAGTCCCCGGACTAGCGGGCTTGAGTTAGATACGCAGTATTTT
D gene: TRBD2
CDR3 length: 17
J gene: TRBJ2-3
V gene: TRBV27
clone size: .

CDR3 protein: CASGLVLGEQFF
CDR3 DNA: TGTGCTAGTGGTTTGGTCCTGGGCGAGCAGTTCTTC
D gene: .
CDR3 length: 12
J gene: TRBJ2-1
V gene: TRBV12-5
clone size: .

CDR3 protein: CASAHPRDQETQYF
CDR3 DNA: TGTGCTAGTGCCCATCCGCGGGACCAGGAGACCCAGTACTTC
D gene: .
CDR3 length: 14
J gene: TRBJ2-5
V gene: TRBV12-5
clone size: .

CDR3 protein: CASSWTSNYEQYF
CDR3 DNA: TGTGCCAGCAGTTGGACTAGCAACTACGAGCAGTACTTC
D gene: TRBD2
CDR3 length: 13
J gene: TRBJ2-7
V gene: TRBV7-2
clone size: .

CDR3 protein: CTSSIIGVSYEQYF
CDR3 DNA: TGCACCAGCAGCATTATTGGCGTCTCCTACGAGCAGTACTTC
D gene: .
CDR3 length: 14
J gene: TRBJ2-7
V gene: TRBV5-1
clone size: once

CDR3 protein: CASSRKQGAADTQYF
CDR3 DNA: TGCGCCAGCAGCCGAAAACAGGGGGCCGCAGATACGCAGTATTTT
D gene: TRBD1
CDR3 length: 15
J gene: TRBJ2-3
V gene: TRBV5-1
clone size: .

CDR3 protein: CALSRDRASTDTQYF
CDR3 DNA: TGTGCCCTCTCTCGGGACAGGGCCAGCACAGATACGCAGTATTTT
D gene: TRBD1
CDR3 length: 15
J gene: TRBJ2-3
V gene: TRBV10-3
clone size: .

CDR3 protein: CARGDPNEQFF
CDR3 DNA: TGTGCCAGGGGAGACCCGAATGAGCAGTTCTTC
D gene: .
CDR3 length: 11
J gene: TRBJ2-1
V gene: TRBV2
clone size: .

CDR3 protein: CATSPRRDRSYEQYF
CDR3 DNA: TGTGCCACCAGCCCCAGGAGGGACAGATCCTACGAGCAGTACTTC
D gene: .
CDR3 length: 15
J gene: TRBJ2-7
V gene: TRBV15
clone size: few

CDR3 protein: CASSLKADSSYEQYF
CDR3 DNA: TGTGCCAGCAGCTTAAAGGCAGACTCCTCCTACGAGCAGTACTTC
D gene: .
CDR3 length: 15
J gene: TRBJ2-7
V gene: TRBV7-2
clone size: .

CDR3 protein: CASSYSSGQGVSPLHF
CDR3 DNA: TGTGCCAGCAGTTACTCGAGCGGACAGGGTGTTTCACCCCTCCACTTT
D gene: TRBD1
CDR3 length: 16
J gene: TRBJ1-6
V gene: TRBV6-5
clone size: .

CDR3 protein: CASSFRQGGTDTQYF
CDR3 DNA: TGTGCCAGCAGCTTTCGACAGGGGGGCACAGATACGCAGTATTTT
D gene: TRBD1
CDR3 length: 15
J gene: TRBJ2-3
V gene: TRBV7-2
clone size: .

CDR3 protein: CASSDSYQGTEAFF
CDR3 DNA: TGTGCCAGCAGTGATTCGTATCAGGGGACTGAAGCTTTCTTT
D gene: .
CDR3 length: 14
J gene: TRBJ1-1
V gene: TRBV6-1
clone size: few

CDR3 protein: CASSLGVGTAIQETQYF
CDR3 DNA: TGCGCCAGCAGCTTGGGGGTGGGGACAGCGATCCAAGAGACCCAGTACTTC
D gene: TRBD1
CDR3 length: 17
J gene: TRBJ2-5
V gene: TRBV5-1
clone size: few

CDR3 protein: CASSFSGDIQYF
CDR3 DNA: TGTGCCAGCAGTTTCTCGGGAGACATTCAGTACTTC
D gene: .
CDR3 length: 12
J gene: TRBJ2-4
V gene: TRBV27
clone size: .

CDR3 protein: CSARYGGPHEQYF
CDR3 DNA: TGCAGTGCTAGATACGGGGGCCCCCACGAGCAGTACTTC
D gene: .
CDR3 length: 13
J gene: TRBJ2-7
V gene: TRBV20-1
clone size: .

CDR3 protein: CASSQGWARNYGYTF
CDR3 DNA: TGCGCCAGCAGCCAAGGATGGGCCAGAAACTATGGCTACACCTTC
D gene: .
CDR3 length: 15
J gene: TRBJ1-2
V gene: TRBV4-3
clone size: few

CDR3 protein: CASSLPRDRDTEAFF
CDR3 DNA: TGTGCCAGCAGCTTACCCAGGGACAGGGACACTGAAGCTTTCTTT
D gene: TRBD1
CDR3 length: 15
J gene: TRBJ1-1
V gene: TRBV7-9
clone size: .

CDR3 protein: CASSQDASPSPYGYTF
CDR3 DNA: TGTGCCAGCAGCCAAGATGCCTCTCCATCTCCCTATGGCTACACCTTC
D gene: .
CDR3 length: 16
J gene: TRBJ1-2
V gene: TRBV14
clone size: few

CDR3 protein: CASSLFGSSEAFF
CDR3 DNA: TGTGCCAGCAGCTTATTTGGTTCCTCTGAAGCTTTCTTT
D gene: .
CDR3 length: 13
J gene: TRBJ1-1
V gene: TRBV7-2
clone size: once

CDR3 protein: CATSDALKNGRGADTQYF
CDR3 DNA: TGTGCCACCAGTGATGCCTTAAAGAACGGGAGAGGTGCAGATACGCAGTATTTT
D gene: .
CDR3 length: 18
J gene: TRBJ2-3
V gene: TRBV24-1
clone size: .

CDR3 protein: CSARDWGLELSTDTQYF
CDR3 DNA: TGCAGTGCTAGAGATTGGGGACTAGAACTTAGCACAGATACGCAGTATTTT
D gene: TRBD2
CDR3 length: 17
J gene: TRBJ2-3
V gene: TRBV20-1
clone size: once

CDR3 protein: CSARDRGQGYDEQYF
CDR3 DNA: TGCAGTGCTAGAGATAGAGGACAGGGGTATGACGAGCAGTACTTC
D gene: TRBD1
CDR3 length: 15
J gene: TRBJ2-7
V gene: TRBV20-1
clone size: .

CDR3 protein: CASSPSEETQFF
CDR3 DNA: TGTGCCAGCTCACCATCCGAGGAGACCCAGTTCTTC
D gene: .
CDR3 length: 12
J gene: TRBJ2-1
V gene: TRBV18
clone size: .

CDR3 protein: CASSLKGDEQFF
CDR3 DNA: TGTGCCAGCTCACTAAAGGGGGATGAGCAGTTCTTC
D gene: .
CDR3 length: 12
J gene: TRBJ2-1
V gene: TRBV18
clone size: .

CDR3 protein: CSVEEAWQQEKLFF
CDR3 DNA: TGCAGCGTTGAAGAGGCGTGGCAGCAGGAAAAACTGTTTTTT
D gene: .
CDR3 length: 14
J gene: TRBJ1-4
V gene: TRBV29-1
clone size: .

CDR3 protein: CASSQDRTGGHEQYF
CDR3 DNA: TGCGCCAGCAGCCAAGATAGGACAGGAGGACACGAGCAGTACTTC
D gene: TRBD1
CDR3 length: 15
J gene: TRBJ2-7
V gene: TRBV4-1
clone size: .

CDR3 protein: CASHSGQETQYF
CDR3 DNA: TGTGCCAGCCACAGCGGCCAAGAGACCCAGTACTTC
D gene: .
CDR3 length: 12
J gene: TRBJ2-5
V gene: TRBV7-9
clone size: few

CDR3 protein: CASRMRGALGYGYTF
CDR3 DNA: TGTGCCAGCAGGATGAGGGGGGCGCTTGGCTATGGCTACACCTTC
D gene: .
CDR3 length: 15
J gene: TRBJ1-2
V gene: TRBV27
clone size: few

CDR3 protein: CASSFGIAGWETQYF
CDR3 DNA: TGTGCCAGCAGTTTCGGGATAGCGGGATGGGAGACCCAGTACTTC
D gene: TRBD2
CDR3 length: 15
J gene: TRBJ2-5
V gene: TRBV12-3/TRBV12-4
clone size: .

CDR3 protein: CASSTSDFYNEQFF
CDR3 DNA: TGTGCCAGCAGTACTAGCGATTTTTACAATGAGCAGTTCTTC
D gene: TRBD2
CDR3 length: 14
J gene: TRBJ2-1
V gene: TRBV6-5
clone size: .

CDR3 protein: CASSSMTSGYEQYF
CDR3 DNA: TGCGCCAGCAGCTCTATGACTAGCGGCTACGAGCAGTACTTC
D gene: TRBD2
CDR3 length: 14
J gene: TRBJ2-7
V gene: TRBV5-1
clone size: .

CDR3 protein: CASSWYILAKNIQYF
CDR3 DNA: TGTGCCAGCAGCTGGTATATTTTAGCCAAAAACATTCAGTACTTC
D gene: .
CDR3 length: 15
J gene: TRBJ2-4
V gene: TRBV5-6
clone size: few

CDR3 protein: CSASPRRNEQYF
CDR3 DNA: TGCAGTGCTAGCCCTAGAAGGAACGAGCAGTACTTC
D gene: .
CDR3 length: 12
J gene: TRBJ2-7
V gene: TRBV20-1
clone size: .

CDR3 protein: CASSRVAETQYF
CDR3 DNA: TGTGCCAGCAGCCGAGTTGCGGAGACCCAGTACTTC
D gene: .
CDR3 length: 12
J gene: TRBJ2-5
V gene: TRBV12-3/TRBV12-4
clone size: many